This passage covers 28 T cell receptor beta chains from one sample sequenced in a study of cytotoxic CD8 clonotypes in ibrutinib-treated CLL. Produced via immunoSEQ multiplex PCR; TCRdb's table is partial and in-frame only. The sample records some 290,000 clones, about 80% being singletons. The material sequenced was PBMCs, taken before ibrutinib treatment. These receptor sequences come from a human donor with chronic lymphocytic leukemia.

This clone was detected once. The chain couples TRBV11-3 to TRBJ2-2; the match to TRBD1 covers 7 bases. V dropped 4 bases and J dropped 5; count of bases not matched to a gene: 7. This CDR3 comprises 15 residues. Germline assignment: CDR1 SGHNT and CDR2 YENEEA. This CDR3 reads CASSSRTGVTGELFF. Written as DNA, the CDR3 is TGTGCCAGCAGCTCCCGGACAGGTGTGACCGGGGAGCTGTTTTTT.

This chain connects TRBV9 to TRBJ2-3; TRBD1 is a possible D gene (6 bases). There are 15 residues in the CDR3. Per germline, CDR1 SGDLS and CDR2 YYNGEE. V lost 2 bases and J lost 3, with 13 bases in between. The CDR3 spells CASSVLGGSTDTQYF. CDR3 DNA sequence: TGTGCCAGCAGCGTTCTAGGGGGATCGACAGATACGCAGTATTTT.

The V and J genes are TRBV6-5 and TRBJ1-1; possible D gene TRBD1, 5 bases. The V gene's germline CDR1 is MNHEY and CDR2 SVGAGI. The CDR3 runs to 13 residues. The germline V and J ends were trimmed by 5 bases and 6 bases, with 13 bases remaining between them. The CDR3 DNA is TGTGCCAGCAGTACTCACGGGGGGGCTGAAGCTTTCTTT. It codes for CASSTHGGAEAFF.

The chain carries TRBV19 and TRBJ1-2; D is ambiguous. The CDR3 totals 13 residues. Trimming took off 3 bases at V and 3 bases at J, with 8 bases between the two ends. From germline, CDR1 is LNHDA and CDR2 SQIVND (reference sequence). CDR3 DNA: TGTGCCAGTAGTATGGTGGAATACTATGGCTACACCTTC. It codes for CASSMVEYYGYTF.

V gene TRBV18 combines with J gene TRBJ1-3; D gene uncertain. The CDR3 extends over 16 amino acids. Germline values: CDR1 KGHSH, CDR2 LQKENI. Trimming pared 0 bases from V and 4 bases from J, leaving 13 bases between. The CDR3 bases are TGTGCCAGCTCACCACCTCTTGGGAGTAGGGGAAACACCATATATTTT. Protein: CASSPPLGSRGNTIYF.

This clone was seen only a few times. The same CDR3 arises from other DNA sequences in this sample as well. The rearrangement uses TRBV5-1 and TRBJ2-7; D is uncertain. The V and J ends lost 0 bases and 0 bases respectively, with 7 bases between them. This CDR3 comprises 14 residues. Germline V lookup: CDR1 SGHRS, CDR2 YFSETQ. This chain's CDR3 is CASSLVGPSYEQYF. In DNA form, the CDR3 reads TGCGCCAGCAGCTTGGTAGGACCCTCCTACGAGCAGTACTTC.

The rearrangement joins TRBV21-1 to TRBJ2-7; the table's D call, TRBD2, has no DNA check behind it. TRBV21-1 is annotated as a pseudogene. The CDR3 has 14 amino acids. CDR3 DNA: TGTGCCAGCAGCAAGAGGCGGGAGGCATACGAGCAGTACTTC. Translating gives CASSKRREAYEQYF.

The chain uses TRBV6-5 and TRBJ2-1, with TRBD2 identical over 8 bases. Unmatched junction bases numbered 3, after V lost 5 bases and J lost 6 bases. This CDR3 comprises 13 residues. Germline loops: CDR1 MNHEY, CDR2 SVGAGI. This chain's CDR3 is CASSTGTSNEQFF. The CDR3, as DNA: TGTGCCAGCAGTACCGGGACTAGCAATGAGCAGTTCTTC.

Concerning this clone: This sample also contains other DNA sequences that code for the same CDR3. The chain combines TRBV30 with TRBJ2-5; the D is unclear. V was trimmed by 6 bases and J by 0 bases, leaving 14 bases between them. CDR3 length: 14 amino acids. The germline CDR1 and CDR2 sequences are GTSNPN and SVGIG (reference sequence). CDR3 sequence: CACRRLAYQETQYF. The CDR3 coding sequence is TGTGCCTGCCGCCGTCTGGCGTACCAAGAGACCCAGTACTTC.

The rearrangement joins TRBV15 to TRBJ2-5, with a weak D call TRBD2 (5 bases). The CDR3 is made up of 14 amino acids. Deletions cut 1 base from V and 0 bases from J, with 6 bases between. Germline CDR1 LNHNV, CDR2 YYDKDF (reference sequence). The CDR3: CATSRGENQETQYF. The CDR3 region has the DNA TGTGCCACCAGCAGAGGGGAGAACCAAGAGACCCAGTACTTC.

The genes are TRBV5-1 and TRBJ2-7, with TRBD2 identical over 11 bases. This CDR3 contains 15 residues. Germline values: CDR1 SGHRS, CDR2 YFSETQ. Trimming removed 0 bases from V and 6 bases from J; junction bases left unmatched: 5. The CDR3 DNA reads as TGCGCCAGCAGCTTGGGGCCTAGCGGGAGGTTCGAGCAGTACTTC. This encodes CASSLGPSGRFEQYF.

In this sample, this clone turned up once. This chain uses TRBV30 with TRBJ1-5; D gene uncertain. V was trimmed by 3 bases and J by 0 bases, leaving 6 bases between them. There are 13 residues in the CDR3. Germline CDR1 reads GTSNPN; CDR2 reads SVGIG (reference sequence). The CDR3 spells CAWSTLSNQPQHF. Here the CDR3 DNA reads TGTGCCTGGAGCACCCTTAGCAATCAGCCCCAGCATTTT.

V gene TRBV7-2 combines with J gene TRBJ1-2; D unclear. The CDR3 runs to 15 residues. V was cut by 5 bases and J by 6 bases, with 19 bases left in between. Germline V gene data show CDR1 as SGHTA and CDR2 as FQGNSA. CDR3 region: CASSRFKETVDGYTF. The CDR3 nucleotides read TGTGCCAGCAGCCGTTTCAAGGAAACGGTCGATGGCTACACCTTC.

The rearrangement joins TRBV30 to TRBJ1-5, with 7 bases matching TRBD1. CDR3 size: 15 residues. J lost 2 bases, V lost 2 bases, and 6 bases had no gene match. Germline lookup yields CDR1 GTSNPN and CDR2 SVGIG (reference sequence). This chain's CDR3 is CAWSWTGGRNQPQHF. CDR3 DNA sequence: TGTGCCTGGAGTTGGACAGGAGGGCGCAATCAGCCCCAGCATTTT.

The chain couples TRBV4-2 to TRBJ2-3; TRBD2 matches at 12 bases. Germline assignment: CDR1 LGHNA and CDR2 YNFKEQ. CDR3 length: 17 amino acids. V trimming: 5 bases; J trimming: 0 bases; junction bases outside the gene matches: 6. CDR3 in DNA: TGTGCCAGCAGCTACCGACTAGCGGGAGAAAGCACAGATACGCAGTATTTT. This encodes CASSYRLAGESTDTQYF.

This sequence joins TRBV10-3 and TRBJ1-1, with TRBD1 as a possible D gene (6 bases). Germline CDR1 is ENHRY and CDR2 is SYGVKD. The CDR3 extends over 16 amino acids. The V end was cut by 10 bases, the J end by 2 bases, with 23 bases between. CDR3 nucleotide sequence: TGTGCCACCGTAGGAACCGGGACAACCAGAAACACTGAAGCTTTCTTT. It codes for CATVGTGTTRNTEAFF.

This chain joins TRBV6-1 and TRBJ2-7; TRBD1 aligns across 8 bases. V shed 6 bases, J shed 3 bases, and the junction held 10 bases outside the gene matches. CDR3 length: 15 residues. Germline CDR1 is MNHNS and CDR2 is SASEGT. The CDR3 DNA reads TGTGCCAGCAGAGGACAGGGTTCATTTGGCTACGAGCAGTACTTC. Translating gives CASRGQGSFGYEQYF.

The chain links TRBV9 to TRBJ2-1; D unresolved. CDR1 and CDR2 (germline): SGDLS, YYNGEE. V shed 2 bases and J shed 5 bases, with 8 bases lying between them. The length of the CDR3 is 13 residues. CDR3 DNA sequence: TGTGCCAGCAGCGTGCTAATCGACAATGAGCAGTTCTTC. It specifies CASSVLIDNEQFF.

The count of this clone is one. The J gene is TRBJ1-1, the V gene TRBV5-1; a weak D match, TRBD1 (5 bases). V was trimmed by 4 bases and J by 3 bases, leaving 13 bases between them. The CDR3 is 14 residues long. CDR1 is SGHRS, CDR2 YFSETQ, per germline. The CDR3 DNA reads as TGCGCCAGCAGCCCGGACGGGACGGACACTGAAGCTTTCTTT. This codes for CASSPDGTDTEAFF. Full variable domain (rest looked up from reference TRBV5-1 and TRBJ1-1): KAGVTQTPRYLIKTRGQQVTLSCSPISGHRSVSWYQQTPGQGLQFLFEYFSETQRNKGNFPGRFSGRQFSNSRSEMNVSTLELGDSALYLCASSPDGTDTEAFFGQGTRLTVV.

V is TRBV5-1 and J is TRBJ2-5; 7 positions agree with TRBD2. This CDR3 comprises 13 residues. Trimming cost V 5 bases and J 3 bases; bases outside gene matches: 4. CDR1 is SGHRS, CDR2 YFSETQ, per germline. The CDR3 is CASSGRAEETQYF. The CDR3 coding sequence is TGCGCCAGCAGTGGGAGGGCCGAAGAGACCCAGTACTTC.

In this sample, this clone turned up once. The chain uses TRBV4-1 and TRBJ2-7; 8 nucleotides agree with TRBD2. The CDR3 totals 14 residues. V shed 2 bases, J shed 2 bases, and the junction held 2 bases outside the gene matches. Germline CDR1 and CDR2: MGHRA and YSYEKL. The CDR3 sequence is CASSQLAGTYEQYF. CDR3 sequence (DNA): TGCGCCAGCAGCCAATTAGCGGGGACCTACGAGCAGTACTTC.

V and J are TRBV5-1 and TRBJ2-7, with a tentative D call TRBD1 (6 bases). The germline CDR1 and CDR2 sequences are SGHRS and YFSETQ. There are 15 residues in the CDR3. Trimming removed 0 bases at V and 0 bases at J, with 10 bases between. The CDR3 reads CASSLDGTLSYEQYF. The CDR3 DNA reads as TGCGCCAGCAGCTTGGATGGGACACTCTCCTACGAGCAGTACTTC.

The J gene is TRBJ2-5, the V gene TRBV6-1; D uncertain. V was shortened by 4 bases and J by 7 bases, with 10 bases between the two germline ends. This CDR3 is 12 amino acids long. Looked up from germline, CDR1 is MNHNS and CDR2 is SASEGT. CDR3 coding DNA: TGTGCCAGCAGTGGACCCGGCGGGACCCAGTACTTC. Its translation: CASSGPGGTQYF.

Many counts were recorded for this clone. V gene TRBV5-1 combines with J gene TRBJ2-2, with 7 bases that match TRBD1. J lost 2 bases, V lost 4 bases, and 8 bases had no gene match. Germline V CDR1 and CDR2: SGHRS, YFSETQ. CDR3 length: 16 residues. The CDR3 DNA sequence: TGCGCCAGCAGCACGAGAGGACAGGCTAACACCGGGGAGCTGTTTTTT. Translated: CASSTRGQANTGELFF.

This clone was detected ten times or more. This sequence joins TRBV27 and TRBJ1-2; D may be TRBD1 (5 bases). The CDR3 totals 15 residues. Germline assignment: CDR1 MNHEY and CDR2 SMNVEV (reference sequence). Trimming pared 3 bases from V and 6 bases from J, leaving 17 bases between. The CDR3: CASSFLGPSTDGYTF. CDR3 DNA sequence: TGTGCCAGCAGTTTCCTTGGACCCTCGACAGATGGCTACACCTTC.

The rearrangement uses TRBV9 and TRBJ2-1, with 11 bases matching TRBD2. The CDR3 covers 16 residues. The V gene end was trimmed by 2 bases and the J gene end by 7 bases; junction bases not matched to a gene: 8. Germline V gives CDR1 SGDLS, CDR2 YYNGEE. Written as DNA, the CDR3 is TGTGCCAGCAGCGTCCCGACTAGCGGGGAGGGGAATGAGCAGTTCTTC. It yields the protein CASSVPTSGEGNEQFF.

The V and J genes are TRBV30 and TRBJ1-2; D perhaps matches TRBD1 (5 bases). The CDR3 is made up of 12 amino acids. V lost 2 bases and J 7 bases, leaving 11 bases between the germline ends. Germline CDR1 GTSNPN, CDR2 SVGIG (reference sequence). CDR3 amino acids: CAWSLGAPGYTF. The CDR3 DNA sequence: TGTGCCTGGAGTCTCGGGGCCCCTGGCTACACCTTC.

This clone was seen more than once but under ten times. The rearrangement joins TRBV15 to TRBJ2-7; the match to TRBD1 covers 8 bases. CDR3 length: 12 amino acids. CDR1 is LNHNV and CDR2 is YYDKDF in the germline V gene (reference sequence). J lost 11 bases, V lost 5 bases, and 8 bases had no gene match. Here the CDR3 reads CATSRGQGAKYF. The CDR3 nucleotides are TGTGCCACCAGCCGAGGACAGGGAGCGAAGTACTTC.